Presented here are 27 T cell receptor beta chains from one specimen sequenced in a study of metastatic and nonmetastatic thyroid tumors. TCRdb re-analyzed the PCR reads using MiXCR. The profile shows 30,000 to 40,000 clones, around 20% of them singletons. Patients were all untreated before their thyroid surgery. Sequenced material: blood. The receptor source for this set is a female donor with papillary thyroid cancer or a benign thyroid nodule (not recorded which). Some clones in this sample may be carry-over from other donors' samples.

In this sample, this clone turned up a few times. The chain employs TRBV28 and TRBJ2-7, with 9 bases that match TRBD2. Germline V CDR1 and CDR2: MDHEN, SYDVKM. This CDR3 is built from 15 residues. V trimming: 7 bases; J trimming: 4 bases; junction bases outside the gene matches: 11. For the CDR3, the DNA is TGTGCCAGCACGCCCACACCAGCGGGAGGTTACGAGCAGTACTTC. This encodes CASTPTPAGGYEQYF. Full variable domain (outside the CDR3, taken from reference TRBV28 and TRBJ2-7): DVKVTQSSRYLVKRTGEKVFLECVQDMDHENMFWYRQDPGLGLRLIYFSYDVKMKEKGDIPEGYSVSREKKERFSLILESASTNQTSMYLCASTPTPAGGYEQYFGPGTRLTVT.

As to this clone: Additional DNA sequences in this sample encode the identical CDR3. CDR3 sequence reads: CASSPDGQQRVISGANVLTF. DNA of the CDR3: TGTGCCAGCAGCCCGGACGGACAACAGCGCGTCATCTCTGGGGCCAACGTCCTGACTTTC. The V call is TRBV3-1, the J call TRBJ2-6; weak D call: TRBD1 (5 bases). CDR3 length: 20 amino acids. CDR1 and CDR2 from the germline V gene are LGHDT and YNNKEL (reference sequence). The V end lost 4 bases, the J end lost 0 bases, and 22 bases lay between the germline ends.

This clone was observed a few times. This may be a read error, as it is one base from a much larger clone. V is TRBV15 and J is TRBJ1-5; D might be TRBD1 (5 bases). CDR1 and CDR2 from the germline V gene are LNHNV and YYDKDF (reference sequence). This CDR3 region has 13 residues. Between the trimmed V and J ends, which lost 3 bases and 6 bases, there was a span of 9 bases. Here the CDR3 reads CATSSGTVQPQHF. The DNA for the CDR3 is TGTGCCACCAGCAGTGGGACCGTTCAGCCCCAGCATTTT.

The chain carries TRBV15 and TRBJ1-1, with TRBD1 identical over 9 bases. The CDR3 covers 15 residues. With V trimmed by 5 bases and J by 0 bases, 4 bases remained unmatched. Germline-derived CDR1 and CDR2 are LNHNV and YYDKDF (reference sequence). The chain's CDR3 is CATSGRDRVNTEAFF. CDR3 bases: TGTGCCACCAGCGGGAGGGACAGGGTGAACACTGAAGCTTTCTTT. Full variable domain (missing parts from reference TRBV15 and TRBJ1-1): DAMVIQNPRYQVTQFGKPVTLSCSQTLNHNVMYWYQQKSSQAPKLLFHYYDKDFNNEADTPDNFQSRRPNTSFCFLDIRSPGLGDTAMYLCATSGRDRVNTEAFFGQGTRLTVV.

This clone was detected many times. The chain combines TRBV20-1 with TRBJ2-3, with D unresolved. The length of the CDR3 is 14 residues. The germline V gene has CDR1 DFQATT and CDR2 SNEGSKA (reference sequence). V gave up 3 bases and J gave up 2 bases, with 12 bases separating them. The chain's CDR3 is CSASPDTTTDTQYF. CDR3 DNA: TGCAGTGCTAGTCCGGATACGACCACAGATACGCAGTATTTT.

This clone was recorded at least ten times. This chain joins TRBV20-1 and TRBJ2-1, with 7 positions matching TRBD1. The junction had 15 bases not matched to a gene; V was cut back by 7 bases and J by 9 bases. CDR3 size: 14 residues. Germline V gene lookup returns CDR1 DFQATT and CDR2 SNEGSKA (reference sequence). The chain's CDR3 is CSGRDSENRGEQFF. CDR3 DNA: TGCAGTGGTCGGGACAGCGAAAATAGAGGTGAGCAGTTCTTC.

The genes are TRBV6-1 and TRBJ1-1; 8 bases fit TRBD1. From germline, CDR1 is MNHNS and CDR2 SASEGT. V shed 8 bases and J 1 base; nucleotides not matched to a gene: 9. The CDR3 is made up of 15 amino acids. The CDR3 sequence is CASAETTGENTEAFF. CDR3 sequence (DNA): TGTGCCAGCGCTGAAACGACAGGGGAGAACACTGAAGCTTTCTTT.

In its sample, this clone was seen a few times. The chain joins TRBV6-2 or TRBV6-3 to TRBJ1-1; D unclear. CDR1 MNHEY and CDR2 SVGEGT come from the germline V gene. Deletions cut 6 bases from V and 14 bases from J, with 22 bases between. This CDR3 contains 13 residues. CDR3 sequence: CASRYGTNTEEFF. The DNA of the CDR3 is TGTGCCAGCAGATACGGAACCAACACTGAAGAGTTCTTT.

This clone was counted between two and nine times. The V call is TRBV28, the J call TRBJ2-7; a possible D gene is TRBD2 (5 bases). The germline V gene encodes CDR1 MDHEN and CDR2 SYDVKM. The CDR3 runs 13 residues. The V end lost 9 bases, the J end lost 11 bases, and 23 bases lay between the germline ends. In nucleotides, the CDR3 is TGTGCCAGAAGCTCCGCACTAGGGAACCAGGAGTACTTC. This codes for CARSSALGNQEYF.

This clone was seen repeatedly, ten times or more. The V and J genes are TRBV29-1 and TRBJ2-7; TRBD1 agrees at 10 bases. V dropped 6 bases and J dropped 3; count of bases not matched to a gene: 8. This CDR3 has 14 amino acids. The germline gives CDR1 SQVTM, CDR2 ANQGSEA. The CDR3 DNA sequence: TGCAGCGTCGCCGGGACAGGGGATTTCTACGAGCAGTACTTC. This sequence encodes CSVAGTGDFYEQYF.

This clone was detected only a few times. V and J are TRBV12-3 or TRBV12-4 and TRBJ2-7, with a possible D match to TRBD1 (5 bases). The CDR3 totals 13 residues. Trimming shortened V by 7 bases and J by 3 bases, and 13 bases separated the two germline ends. CDR3 in DNA: TGTGCCAGCACCAGGGATAAATTCTACGAGCAGTACTTC. Its translation is CASTRDKFYEQYF.

This clone was found many times. For the CDR3, the DNA is TGTGCCGTACCTACCTCGGGACAGGAAAATTCACCCCTCCACTTT. This encodes CAVPTSGQENSPLHF. The genes are TRBV7-9 and TRBJ1-6, with 8 bases lining up with TRBD1. Germline CDR1 and CDR2: SEHNR and FQNEAQ (reference sequence). This CDR3 comprises 15 residues. J lost 7 bases, V lost 11 bases, and 13 bases had no gene match. The full variable domain, in which reference TRBV7-9 and TRBJ1-6 provide the parts outside the CDR3, is DTGVSQNPRHKITKRGQNVTFRCDPISEHNRLYWYRQTLGQGPEFLTYFQNEAQLEKSRLLSDRFSAERPKGSFSTLEIQRTEQGDSAMYLCAVPTSGQENSPLHFGNGTRLTVT.

Of note for this clone: A read error is possible here, since a much larger clone lies one base away. This chain joins TRBV5-1 and TRBJ2-3; D is undetermined. V lost 4 bases to trimming and J lost 5 bases, with 14 bases between them. This CDR3 is 14 amino acids long. Germline CDR1 is SGHRS and CDR2 is YFSETQ. CDR3 protein: CASSGRSVQDTQYF. For the CDR3, the DNA is TGCGCCAGCAGCGGACGATCGGTCCAAGATACGCAGTATTTT. Combining the CDR3 with reference TRBV5-1 and TRBJ2-3 gives the whole variable domain KAGVTQTPRYLIKTRGQQVTLSCSPISGHRSVSWYQQTPGQGLQFLFEYFSETQRNKGNFPGRFSGRQFSNSRSEMNVSTLELGDSALYLCASSGRSVQDTQYFGPGTRLTVL.

This clone was counted at least ten times. In DNA form, the CDR3 reads TGCGCCAGCAGCCAAGAAAGTTGGGGGCTGGGCTATGGCTACACCTTC. This codes for CASSQESWGLGYGYTF. The gene calls are TRBV4-3 and TRBJ1-2, with D perhaps matching TRBD1 (6 bases). The V end lost 0 bases, the J end lost 4 bases, and 15 bases lay between the germline ends. CDR1 and CDR2 (germline): LGHNA, YSLEER. The CDR3 runs to 16 residues.

The CDR3 protein is CSASRTSGSSYEQYF. CDR3 DNA: TGCAGTGCTAGCCGAACTAGCGGGAGTTCGTACGAGCAGTACTTC. The chain employs TRBV20-1 and TRBJ2-7, with TRBD2 matching over 11 bases. CDR1 is DFQATT and CDR2 is SNEGSKA in the germline V gene (reference sequence). This CDR3 contains 15 residues. V shed 3 bases, J shed 4 bases, and the junction held 8 bases outside the gene matches.

This clone was seen a handful of times. The chain couples TRBV28 to TRBJ2-2, with 10 bases matching TRBD1. Germline assignment: CDR1 MDHEN and CDR2 SYDVKM. The V segment lost 6 bases and the J segment 9 bases; nucleotides outside the gene matches: 13. The CDR3 runs to 16 residues. The chain's CDR3 is CASSNVTGGEHRELFF. CDR3 nucleotides: TGTGCCAGCAGCAATGTGACAGGGGGCGAACACCGGGAGCTGTTTTTT.

This clone has a count of ten or more. The chain links TRBV7-3 to TRBJ1-2, with D unclear. Germline V gives CDR1 SGHTA, CDR2 FQGTGA. V was clipped by 1 base and J by 8 bases, with 17 bases between them. This CDR3 region has 15 residues. The CDR3 here is CASSLKRAILGGYTF. DNA for the CDR3: TGTGCCAGCAGCTTAAAGAGGGCCATCTTGGGGGGCTACACCTTC.

This clone was recorded a few times. One base away lies a much larger clone, so this may be a sequencing read error. The chain links TRBV2 to TRBJ1-1; 8 positions agree with TRBD1. V was pared by 10 bases and J by 1 base, with 5 bases of the junction left unmatched. There are 13 residues in the CDR3. Germline CDR1 is SNHLY and CDR2 is FYNNEI. CDR3 DNA sequence: TGTGCCAACAAACAGGGGGAGAACACTGAAGCTTTCTTT. Protein sequence: CANKQGENTEAFF.

This clone came up many times. The chain couples TRBV6-4 to TRBJ1-6; a weak D match, TRBD1 (6 bases). The V and J ends lost 2 bases and 7 bases respectively, with 9 bases between them. This CDR3 has 14 residues. CDR1 MRHNA and CDR2 SNTAGT come from the germline V gene. The CDR3 nucleotides are TGTGCCAGCAGTGACGGGCAGGGGAATTCACCCCTCCACTTT. Translating it yields CASSDGQGNSPLHF.

The genes are TRBV20-1 and TRBJ2-7; 10 nucleotides match TRBD2. V shed 5 bases, J shed 1 base, and the junction held 5 bases outside the gene matches. This CDR3 has 14 residues. Germline CDR1 and CDR2: DFQATT and SNEGSKA (reference sequence). CDR3 residues: CSALRAGGSYEQYF. In nucleotides, the CDR3 is TGCAGTGCTTTACGAGCGGGAGGGTCCTACGAGCAGTACTTC.

V gene TRBV5-1 combines with J gene TRBJ1-2; TRBD1 matches 8 bases. Trimming cost V 0 bases and J 6 bases; bases outside gene matches: 10. The CDR3 runs to 16 residues. Germline V gene data show CDR1 as SGHRS and CDR2 as YFSETQ. CDR3: CASSLVGGDRGDGYTF. CDR3 nucleotides: TGCGCCAGCAGCTTGGTGGGGGGCGACAGGGGTGATGGCTACACCTTC.

The chain joins TRBV28 to TRBJ1-6, with 7 bases fitting TRBD1. There are 13 residues in the CDR3. Trimming at V came to 5 bases and at J to 7 bases, leaving 2 bases not matched to a gene. Germline V lookup: CDR1 MDHEN, CDR2 SYDVKM. The CDR3 DNA sequence: TGTGCCAGCAGTCTGACAGGGAATTCACCCCTCCACTTT. It is translated as CASSLTGNSPLHF.

This clone was seen repeatedly, ten times or more. The rearrangement joins TRBV7-3 to TRBJ1-1; D is unclear. Germline CDR1 is SGHTA and CDR2 is FQGTGA. The germline V and J ends were trimmed by 5 bases and 1 base, with 8 bases remaining between them. The CDR3 has 13 amino acids. The DNA of the CDR3 is TGTGCCAGCAGCCCTCAGGCGAACACTGAAGCTTTCTTT. This sequence encodes CASSPQANTEAFF.

The J gene is TRBJ1-2, the V gene TRBV19, with TRBD1 as a possible D gene (5 bases). V shed 5 bases and J shed 10 bases, with 14 bases lying between them. This CDR3 comprises 12 residues. CDR1 and CDR2 from the germline V gene are LNHDA and SQIVND (reference sequence). This CDR3 is CASSRDGRIYTF. The CDR3 DNA reads as TGTGCCAGTAGTCGGGACGGACGGATCTACACCTTC. Full variable domain (remainder filled in from reference TRBV19 and TRBJ1-2): DGGITQSPKYLFRKEGQNVTLSCEQNLNHDAMYWYRQDPGQGLRLIYYSQIVNDFQKGDIAEGYSVSREKKESFPLTVTSAQKNPTAFYLCASSRDGRIYTFGSGTRLTVV.

This clone occurred many times. The chain combines TRBV28 with TRBJ2-3, with D possibly TRBD2 on 5 matching bases. Trimming shortened V by 3 bases and J by 3 bases, and 19 bases separated the two germline ends. Germline V gene data show CDR1 as MDHEN and CDR2 as SYDVKM. This CDR3 is 17 amino acids long. CDR3 residues: CASSFGVRWHTTDTQYF. CDR3 bases: TGTGCCAGCAGTTTCGGGGTTCGATGGCACACTACAGATACGCAGTATTTT.

This clone was counted at least ten times. Within the sample, other DNA sequences also encode this same CDR3. V gene TRBV28 combines with J gene TRBJ1-4, with 9 bases identical to TRBD1. V dropped 4 bases and J dropped 8; count of bases not matched to a gene: 5. In germline, CDR1 is MDHEN, CDR2 SYDVKM. There are 14 residues in the CDR3. CDR3 amino acids: CASSWGTGKEKLFF. CDR3 nucleotide sequence: TGTGCCAGCAGTTGGGGGACAGGGAAGGAAAAACTGTTTTTT. Full variable domain (outside the CDR3, taken from reference TRBV28 and TRBJ1-4): DVKVTQSSRYLVKRTGEKVFLECVQDMDHENMFWYRQDPGLGLRLIYFSYDVKMKEKGDIPEGYSVSREKKERFSLILESASTNQTSMYLCASSWGTGKEKLFFGSGTQLSVL.

At least ten counts were recorded for this clone. V is TRBV30 and J is TRBJ1-5; TRBD1 matches 9 bases. V dropped 2 bases and J dropped 4; count of bases not matched to a gene: 6. The CDR3 spans 15 residues. The germline CDR1 and CDR2 sequences are GTSNPN and SVGIG (reference sequence). In nucleotides, the CDR3 is TGTGCCTGGAGTCCGCCGGGACAGGGAAATCAGCCCCAGCATTTT. This translates into CAWSPPGQGNQPQHF.